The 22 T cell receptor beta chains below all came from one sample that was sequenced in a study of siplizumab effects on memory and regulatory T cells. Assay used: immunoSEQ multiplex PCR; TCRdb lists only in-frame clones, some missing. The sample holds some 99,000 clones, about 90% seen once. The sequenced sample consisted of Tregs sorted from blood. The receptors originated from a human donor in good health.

CDR3 amino acids: CASSPGRAGANVLTF. The CDR3, as DNA: TGTGCCAGCAGCCCGGGACGGGCTGGGGCCAACGTCCTGACTTTC. This rearrangement joins TRBV5-5 to TRBJ2-6; D may be TRBD1 or TRBD2 (5 bases each). Germline-derived CDR1 and CDR2 are SGHKS and YYEKEE (reference sequence). This CDR3 is 15 amino acids long. Trimming took 4 bases from V and 2 from J, leaving 10 bases between them.

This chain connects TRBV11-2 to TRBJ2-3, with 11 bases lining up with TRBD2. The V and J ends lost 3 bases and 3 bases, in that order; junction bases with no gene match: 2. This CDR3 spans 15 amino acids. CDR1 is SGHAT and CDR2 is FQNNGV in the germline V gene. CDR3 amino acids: CASSFSGRVTDTQYF. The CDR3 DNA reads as TGTGCCAGCAGCTTTAGCGGGAGGGTTACAGATACGCAGTATTTT.

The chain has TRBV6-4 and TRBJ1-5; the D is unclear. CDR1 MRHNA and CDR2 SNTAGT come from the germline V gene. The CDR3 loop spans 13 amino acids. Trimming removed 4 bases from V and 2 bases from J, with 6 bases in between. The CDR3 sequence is CASSAKGNQPQHF. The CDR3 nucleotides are TGTGCCAGCAGTGCAAAGGGCAATCAGCCCCAGCATTTT.

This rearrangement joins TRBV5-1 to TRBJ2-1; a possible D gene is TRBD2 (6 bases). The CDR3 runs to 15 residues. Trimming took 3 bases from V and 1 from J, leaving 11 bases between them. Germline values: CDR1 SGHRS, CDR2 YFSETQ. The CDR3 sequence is CASSSDGGSYNEQFF. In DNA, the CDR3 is TGCGCCAGCAGCTCCGATGGAGGGTCCTACAATGAGCAGTTCTTC.

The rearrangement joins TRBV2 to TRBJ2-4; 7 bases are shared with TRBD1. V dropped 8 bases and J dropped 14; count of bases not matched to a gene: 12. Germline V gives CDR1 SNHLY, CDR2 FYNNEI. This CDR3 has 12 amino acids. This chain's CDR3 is CASGEPKGQEYF. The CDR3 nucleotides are TGTGCCAGCGGGGAACCGAAAGGACAGGAGTACTTC. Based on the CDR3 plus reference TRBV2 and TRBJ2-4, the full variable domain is EPEVTQTPSHQVTQMGQEVILRCVPISNHLYFYWYRQILGQKVEFLVSFYNNEISEKSEIFDDQFSVERPDGSNFTLKIRSTKLEDSAMYFCASGEPKGQEYFGAGTRLSVL.

Here the CDR3 reads CASSYGQYTEAFF. The CDR3 DNA sequence: TGTGCCAGCAGTTACGGCCAGTACACTGAAGCTTTCTTT. V and J are TRBV6-6 and TRBJ1-1; D unclear. Germline CDR1 is MNHNY and CDR2 is SVGAGI (reference sequence). CDR3 length: 13 residues. Trimming took 2 bases from V and 3 from J, leaving 7 bases between them.

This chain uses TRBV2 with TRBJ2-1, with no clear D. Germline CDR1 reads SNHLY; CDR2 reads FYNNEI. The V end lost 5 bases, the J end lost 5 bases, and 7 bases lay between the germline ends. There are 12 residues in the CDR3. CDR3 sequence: CASSRRDNEQFF. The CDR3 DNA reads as TGTGCCAGCAGTCGGAGAGACAATGAGCAGTTCTTC.

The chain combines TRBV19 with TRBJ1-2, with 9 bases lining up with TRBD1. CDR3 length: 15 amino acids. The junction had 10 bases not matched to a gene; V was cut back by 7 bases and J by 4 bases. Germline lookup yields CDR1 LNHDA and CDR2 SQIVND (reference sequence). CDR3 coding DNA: TGTGCCAGTACCACGGGACAGGGAGGCTTCTATGGCTACACCTTC. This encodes CASTTGQGGFYGYTF.

This CDR3 reads CASSIRGSNYGYTF. The DNA for the CDR3 is TGCGCCAGCAGCATCAGGGGATCTAACTATGGCTACACCTTC. This chain uses TRBV5-1 with TRBJ1-2; D is perhaps TRBD1 (6 bases). This CDR3 has 14 amino acids. V gave up 4 bases and J gave up 0 bases, with 10 bases separating them. CDR1 is SGHRS, CDR2 YFSETQ, per germline. The complete variable domain, with remaining parts taken from reference TRBV5-1 and TRBJ1-2, reads KAGVTQTPRYLIKTRGQQVTLSCSPISGHRSVSWYQQTPGQGLQFLFEYFSETQRNKGNFPGRFSGRQFSNSRSEMNVSTLELGDSALYLCASSIRGSNYGYTFGSGTRLTVV.

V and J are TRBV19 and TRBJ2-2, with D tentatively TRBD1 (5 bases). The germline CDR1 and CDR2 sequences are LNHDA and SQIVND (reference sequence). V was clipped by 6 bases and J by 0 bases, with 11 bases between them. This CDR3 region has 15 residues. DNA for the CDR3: TGTGCCAGTAGAGTTTCACAGGCGAACACCGGGGAGCTGTTTTTT. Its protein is CASRVSQANTGELFF.

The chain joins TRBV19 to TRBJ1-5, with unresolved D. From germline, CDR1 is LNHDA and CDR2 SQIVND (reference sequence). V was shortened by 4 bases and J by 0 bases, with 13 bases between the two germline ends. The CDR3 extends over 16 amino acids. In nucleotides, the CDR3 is TGTGCCAGTAGTAACCGACCGACCTCTAGCAATCAGCCCCAGCATTTT. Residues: CASSNRPTSSNQPQHF.

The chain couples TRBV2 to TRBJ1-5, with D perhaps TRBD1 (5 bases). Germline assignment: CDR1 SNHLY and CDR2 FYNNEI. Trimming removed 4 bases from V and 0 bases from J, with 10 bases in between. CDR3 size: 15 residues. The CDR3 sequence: CASSVQGNSNQPQHF. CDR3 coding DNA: TGTGCCAGCAGTGTGCAGGGCAATAGCAATCAGCCCCAGCATTTT.

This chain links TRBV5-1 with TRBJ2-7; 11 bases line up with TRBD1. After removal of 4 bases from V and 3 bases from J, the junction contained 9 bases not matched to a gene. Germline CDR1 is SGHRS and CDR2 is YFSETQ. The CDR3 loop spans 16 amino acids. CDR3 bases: TGCGCCAGCAGCCCGGCATCGGGACAGGGGGTCTACGAGCAGTACTTC. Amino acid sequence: CASSPASGQGVYEQYF.

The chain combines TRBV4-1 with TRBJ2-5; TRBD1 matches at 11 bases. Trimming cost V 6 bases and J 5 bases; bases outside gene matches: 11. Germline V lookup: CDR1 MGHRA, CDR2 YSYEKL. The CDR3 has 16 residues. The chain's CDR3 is CASSFGTGGLGETQYF. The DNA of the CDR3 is TGCGCCAGCAGTTTCGGGACAGGGGGTCTCGGGGAGACCCAGTACTTC.

This CDR3 is CALDLQGAADEQYF. The DNA of the CDR3 is TGTGCCCTTGATCTGCAGGGGGCGGCCGACGAGCAGTACTTC. The chain carries TRBV6-1 and TRBJ2-7; 8 bases agree with TRBD1. The CDR3 consists of 14 residues. V shed 11 bases and J 5 bases; nucleotides not matched to a gene: 14. Germline assignment: CDR1 MNHNS and CDR2 SASEGT.

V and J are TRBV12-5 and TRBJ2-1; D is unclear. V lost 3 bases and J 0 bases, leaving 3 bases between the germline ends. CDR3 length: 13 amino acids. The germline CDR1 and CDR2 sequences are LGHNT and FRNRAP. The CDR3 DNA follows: TGTGCTAGTGGTTTCGACTCCTACAATGAGCAGTTCTTC. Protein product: CASGFDSYNEQFF. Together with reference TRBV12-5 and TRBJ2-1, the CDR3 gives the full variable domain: DARVTQTPRHKVTEMGQEVTMRCQPILGHNTVFWYRQTMMQGLELLAYFRNRAPLDDSGMPKDRFSAEMPDATLATLKIQPSEPRDSAVYFCASGFDSYNEQFFGPGTRLTVL.

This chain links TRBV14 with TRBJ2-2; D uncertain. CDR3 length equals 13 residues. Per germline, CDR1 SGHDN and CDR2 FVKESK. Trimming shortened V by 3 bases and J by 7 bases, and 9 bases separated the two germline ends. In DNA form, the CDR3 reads TGTGCCAGCAGCCAGAGCCGCGGCGGGGAGCTGTTTTTT. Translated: CASSQSRGGELFF.

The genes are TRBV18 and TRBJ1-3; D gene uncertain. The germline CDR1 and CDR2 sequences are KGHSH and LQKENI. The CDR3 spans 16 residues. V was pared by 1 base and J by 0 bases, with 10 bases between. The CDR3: CASSPLLGSSGNTIYF. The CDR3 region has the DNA TGTGCCAGCTCACCACTCCTGGGGAGCTCTGGAAACACCATATATTTT.

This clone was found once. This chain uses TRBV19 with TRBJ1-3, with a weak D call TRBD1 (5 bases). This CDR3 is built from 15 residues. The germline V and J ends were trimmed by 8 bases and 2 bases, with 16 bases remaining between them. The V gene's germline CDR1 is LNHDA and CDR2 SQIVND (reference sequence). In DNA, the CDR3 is TGTGCCAGTGGTAGCGGGGCAAAGCCTGGAAACACCATATATTTT. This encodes CASGSGAKPGNTIYF.

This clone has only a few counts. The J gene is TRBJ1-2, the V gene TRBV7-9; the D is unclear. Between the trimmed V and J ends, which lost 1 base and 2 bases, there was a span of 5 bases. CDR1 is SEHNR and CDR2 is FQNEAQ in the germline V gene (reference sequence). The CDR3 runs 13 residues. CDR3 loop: CASSLGQNYGYTF. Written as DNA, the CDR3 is TGTGCCAGCAGCTTAGGGCAGAACTATGGCTACACCTTC.

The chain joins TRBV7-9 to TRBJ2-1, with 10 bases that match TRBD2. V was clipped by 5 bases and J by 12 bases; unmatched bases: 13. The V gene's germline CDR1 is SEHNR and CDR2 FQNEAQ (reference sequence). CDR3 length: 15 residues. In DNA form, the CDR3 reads TGTGCCAGCAGCCTCGGGACTAGCGCACTTATAGGGCAGTTCTTC. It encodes CASSLGTSALIGQFF.

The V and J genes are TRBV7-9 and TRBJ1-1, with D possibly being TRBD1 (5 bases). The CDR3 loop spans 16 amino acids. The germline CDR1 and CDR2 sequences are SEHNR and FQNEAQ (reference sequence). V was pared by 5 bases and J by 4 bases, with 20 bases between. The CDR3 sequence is CASSAGGEGRATEAFF. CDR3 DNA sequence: TGTGCCAGCAGCGCCGGGGGAGAGGGGCGGGCCACTGAAGCTTTCTTT.